A single T cell receptor beta chain is shown here with its context. Its cognate antigen has yet to be identified. Base-call qualities are not available, and no considerably larger clone is one nucleotide away. This specimen comes from a study of blood T cell repertoires in COVID-19 (dated by TCRdb to 2018 to 2020). Study-wide context: Samples covering the acute and convalescent phases of COVID-19 were provided by collaborators in the United States, Italy and Spain. The sample metadata nearly always contained a de-identified subject ID, COVID-19 status, age in years and sex. The repertoires were released in a freely available public database meant as a resource for research on the immune response to SARS-CoV-2. The dataset comprised deeply sampled blood TCRbeta repertoires from subjects exposed to, actively infected with, or recovered from COVID-19. The samples were drawn from the first 160 participants of the ongoing ImmuneRACE study and from about 1,200 subjects provided by 6 global collaborators. Where available, HLA class I and class II types were obtained from metadata supplied by the sample provider rather than from assay-based typing. The prospective study material was composed of cDNA or gDNA derived from T cells, B-cell-depleted T cells, or PBMCs. Paper-wide results and their limitations: How much clinical and demographic metadata was included differed by source and by participant, and the metadata was provided uncurated.

The immunoSEQ Assay, a bias-controlled multiplex PCR, was used to amplify TCRbeta CDR3 regions from genomic DNA. The source study handled its data this way. Within the assay, amplification of reference gene primers was used to estimate how many nucleated cells each sample contained. To quantify the absolute abundance of each unique TCRbeta CDR3 rearrangement, sequence reads were collapsed and filtered. For each sample, productive Simpson clonality was calculated by taking the square root of Simpson's diversity index across productive rearrangements. The clones in this table, taken by TCRdb from immuneACCESS, are in-frame only. Not every clone is retained; where verified, under half of the shortfall comes from an unresolved V gene, and the cause of the rest is unknown. Clone size and V and J calls were adopted from that table, with D and trimming inferred from the DNA. The sample yields around 310,000 clones; around 89% were counted once. The biggest ten clones account for around 0.96% of the sample.

At one collaborating source in Seattle, patients were enrolled during active infection and were followed longitudinally through the course of disease. The collaborating institutions used their own protocols to collect whole blood in K2EDTA tubes. Collaborator samples were shipped for TCRbeta analysis as frozen whole blood, isolated PBMCs, or DNA extracted from either sample type. Source material: peripheral blood. The source of this sequence is a woman in her thirties or forties with COVID-19, enrolled during active disease.

The CDR3 region: CASSGGPERGYTF. The nucleotides read TGTGCCAGCAGCGGAGGGCCAGAAAGAGGCTACACCTTC. In this chain, TRBV5-6 is recombined with TRBJ1-2, with the D gene not confidently named. The CDR3 numbers 13 residues from cysteine through phenylalanine. Only the CDR3 part of the read is kept: 39 bases, read in frame from the first base. Per the germline V gene, SGHDT is the CDR1 and YYEEEE is the CDR2. Relative to germline, V is 4 bases shorter and J is 8 bases shorter, with 15 bases between their ends. Reference TRBV5-6 and TRBJ1-2 proteins supply the regions before and after the CDR3; the full variable domain is: DAGVTQSPTHLIKTRGQQVTLRCSPKSGHDTVSWYQQALGQGPQFIFQYYEEEERQRGNFPDRFSGHQFPNYSSELNVNALLLGDSALYLCASSGGPERGYTFGSGTRLTVV.